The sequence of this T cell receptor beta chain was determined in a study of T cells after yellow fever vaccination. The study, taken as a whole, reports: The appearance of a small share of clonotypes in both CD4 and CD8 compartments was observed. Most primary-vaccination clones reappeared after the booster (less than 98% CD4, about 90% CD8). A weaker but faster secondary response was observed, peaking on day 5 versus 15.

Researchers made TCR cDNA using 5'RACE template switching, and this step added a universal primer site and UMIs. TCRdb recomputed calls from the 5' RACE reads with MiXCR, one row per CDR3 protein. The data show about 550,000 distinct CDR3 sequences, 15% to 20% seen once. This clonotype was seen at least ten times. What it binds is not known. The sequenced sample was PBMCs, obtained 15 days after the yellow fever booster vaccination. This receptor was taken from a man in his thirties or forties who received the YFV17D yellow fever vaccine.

Here the CDR3 DNA reads TGCGCCAGCAGCTTGGTAGGACAGCCAGTCTATGGCTACACCTTC. Its protein product is CASSLVGQPVYGYTF. The chain uses TRBV5-1 and TRBJ1-2; tentative D call: TRBD1 (6 bases). Trimming removed 0 bases at V and 4 bases at J, with 13 bases between. CDR3 length equals 15 residues. Germline V gene data show CDR1 as SGHRS and CDR2 as YFSETQ. Variable domain in full (rest from reference TRBV5-1 and TRBJ1-2): KAGVTQTPRYLIKTRGQQVTLSCSPISGHRSVSWYQQTPGQGLQFLFEYFSETQRNKGNFPGRFSGRQFSNSRSEMNVSTLELGDSALYLCASSLVGQPVYGYTFGSGTRLTVV.